One and the same sample provided the 32 T cell receptor beta chains below, sequenced in a study of blood T cell repertoires in COVID-19. Method: immunoSEQ multiplex PCR; TCRdb's copy keeps in-frame clones and lacks some. The sample lists about 160,000 clones, roughly four fifths occurring once. The sequenced sample was peripheral blood. These receptors were taken from a woman aged 80 or older with acute or convalescent COVID-19.

This chain uses TRBV5-5 with TRBJ1-1; D remains ambiguous. This CDR3 has 13 amino acids. The germline gives CDR1 SGHKS, CDR2 YYEKEE (reference sequence). With 2 bases removed from V and 4 bases from J, the gap between germline ends came to 9 bases. The CDR3 loop reads CASSFSGGTEAFF. In DNA form, the CDR3 reads TGTGCCAGCAGCTTTTCCGGCGGCACTGAAGCTTTCTTT.

CDR3 sequence reads: CASGLGSSSYNEQFF. The CDR3 nucleotides read TGTGCTAGTGGTCTGGGATCGAGCTCCTACAATGAGCAGTTCTTC. The chain recombines TRBV12-5 with TRBJ2-1; D is uncertain. Germline assignment: CDR1 LGHNT and CDR2 FRNRAP. V lost 5 bases and J lost 0, with 11 bases in between. The CDR3 runs to 15 residues.

V and J are TRBV30 and TRBJ1-2; tentative D call: TRBD1 (5 bases). This CDR3 region has 15 residues. V was shortened by 1 base and J by 0 bases, with 12 bases between the two germline ends. Germline CDR1 GTSNPN, CDR2 SVGIG (reference sequence). The CDR3 region is CAWSGGGLSNYGYTF. In DNA form, the CDR3 reads TGTGCCTGGAGTGGGGGCGGCCTATCTAACTATGGCTACACCTTC.

J is TRBJ2-7 and V is TRBV27; 14 nucleotides align to TRBD2. With 6 bases clipped from V and 2 bases from J, the junction kept 27 bases outside the gene matches. The germline V gene encodes CDR1 MNHEY and CDR2 SMNVEV (reference sequence). The CDR3 contains 23 residues. CDR3 nucleotide sequence: TGTGCCAGCAGGGGCTTCTGGGGAAAAGTCCCCTCTCCGGGACTAGCGGGAGCCTACGAGCAGTACTTC. Translating gives CASRGFWGKVPSPGLAGAYEQYF.

This chain links TRBV29-1 with TRBJ1-1; tentatively, D is TRBD1 (5 bases). V was shortened by 4 bases and J by 7 bases, with 28 bases between the two germline ends. The germline CDR1 and CDR2 sequences are SQVTM and ANQGSEA. The CDR3 contains 17 residues. In DNA, the CDR3 is TGCAGCGTTGTCGGCCCTGGTGACAGTGGTTACGTCCGTGAAGCTTTCTTT. Its translation is CSVVGPGDSGYVREAFF.

The J gene is TRBJ1-5, the V gene TRBV30; D is possibly TRBD1 (5 bases). Germline V gene lookup returns CDR1 GTSNPN and CDR2 SVGIG (reference sequence). The CDR3 extends over 16 amino acids. V lost 0 bases to trimming and J lost 0 bases, with 12 bases between them. The CDR3 bases are TGTGCCTGGAGTGTAAGGCAAGGGGTTAGCAATCAGCCCCAGCATTTT. Its protein is CAWSVRQGVSNQPQHF.

This clone was detected only once. The rearrangement links TRBV25-1 to TRBJ2-3, with D possibly matching TRBD2 (7 bases). The CDR3 covers 16 residues. The V gene lost 1 base and the J gene lost 0 bases, with 11 bases spanning the gap. Germline CDR1 reads MGHDK; CDR2 reads SYGVNS. CDR3 residues: CASSELGGASTDTQYF. In DNA form, the CDR3 reads TGTGCCAGCAGTGAATTAGGGGGGGCTAGCACAGATACGCAGTATTTT. The whole variable domain, remainder taken from reference TRBV25-1 and TRBJ2-3, is EADIYQTPRYLVIGTGKKITLECSQTMGHDKMYWYQQDPGMELHLIHYSYGVNSTEKGDLSSESTVSRIRTEHFPLTLESARPSHTSQYLCASSELGGASTDTQYFGPGTRLTVL.

The J gene is TRBJ2-1, the V gene TRBV6-5; D possibly corresponds to TRBD2 (5 bases). The CDR3 extends over 12 amino acids. Germline V gene sequence: CDR1 MNHEY, CDR2 SVGAGI. V shed 6 bases and J shed 10 bases, with 13 bases lying between them. CDR3 sequence: CASSAPGWEQFF. CDR3 DNA: TGTGCCAGCAGCGCGCCGGGATGGGAGCAGTTCTTC.

In this sample, this clone turned up once. The CDR3 region has the DNA TGTGCCAGCAGCGTCAGACAGGGGGCGAGGGTTGGCTACACCTTC. Translated: CASSVRQGARVGYTF. The chain uses TRBV7-2 and TRBJ1-2, with 10 positions matching TRBD1. Germline CDR1 and CDR2: SGHTA and FQGNSA. Trimming removed 5 bases from V and 7 bases from J; junction bases left unmatched: 10. The CDR3 is 15 amino acids.

V usage is TRBV7-8 and J usage is TRBJ2-1; tentative D call: TRBD2 (6 bases). The V and J ends lost 4 bases and 6 bases respectively, with 19 bases between them. CDR1 is SGHVS and CDR2 is FQNEAQ in the germline V gene. The CDR3 consists of 16 residues. DNA for the CDR3: TGTGCCAGCAGCTCAAGAAGCGGGCCCGTCTTCAATGAGCAGTTCTTC. Translation: CASSSRSGPVFNEQFF.

CDR3 bases: TGCGCCAGCAGCATCTCGGGAGGGCCAGGGGAGACCCAGTACTTC. This encodes CASSISGGPGETQYF. The V gene is TRBV5-1, the J gene TRBJ2-5, with TRBD2 identical over 8 bases. J was trimmed by 5 bases and V by 4 bases; bases with no gene match: 10. Germline lookup yields CDR1 SGHRS and CDR2 YFSETQ. The CDR3 has 15 amino acids.

This clone was detected only once. The CDR3 region is CAIKTSGSPRREQYF. The CDR3 bases are TGTGCCATCAAGACCAGCGGGAGTCCCAGGAGAGAGCAGTACTTC. The chain has TRBV10-3 and TRBJ2-7; 8 positions match TRBD2. Germline CDR1 reads ENHRY; CDR2 reads SYGVKD. Trimming took 7 bases from V and 7 from J; bases not matched to a gene: 15. The CDR3 is 15 residues long.

The chain is built from TRBV27 and TRBJ2-3; D is undetermined. Germline-derived CDR1 and CDR2 are MNHEY and SMNVEV (reference sequence). V was cut by 2 bases and J by 2 bases, with 8 bases left in between. CDR3 length: 14 residues. CDR3 nucleotide sequence: TGTGCCAGCAGTTTACGGGTATCCACAGATACGCAGTATTTT. This gives the protein CASSLRVSTDTQYF.

This clone came up once. The V and J genes are TRBV6-5 and TRBJ1-5; maybe TRBD1 (6 bases). This CDR3 comprises 15 residues. Per germline, CDR1 MNHEY and CDR2 SVGAGI. Trimming took 8 bases from V and 5 from J, leaving 19 bases between them. The CDR3 protein is CASHYLGGGDQPQHF. CDR3 bases: TGTGCCAGCCATTATCTCGGAGGGGGGGATCAGCCCCAGCATTTT.

The rearrangement joins TRBV18 to TRBJ1-1, with 7 bases aligning to TRBD1. This CDR3 is built from 15 residues. The ends lost 1 base at V and 7 bases at J; junction bases unmatched: 9. The germline gives CDR1 KGHSH, CDR2 LQKENI. CDR3: CASSPQGVGDSEAFF. As DNA, the CDR3 is TGTGCCAGCTCACCACAGGGAGTAGGGGACAGTGAAGCTTTCTTT.

V usage is TRBV15 and J usage is TRBJ2-3; no reliable D call. This CDR3 spans 12 amino acids. Germline lookup yields CDR1 LNHNV and CDR2 YYDKDF (reference sequence). V was clipped by 1 base and J by 7 bases, with 6 bases between them. CDR3 DNA sequence: TGTGCCACCAGCAGAGCCTATTATACGCAGTATTTT. The encoded protein is CATSRAYYTQYF. Together with reference TRBV15 and TRBJ2-3, the CDR3 gives the full variable domain: DAMVIQNPRYQVTQFGKPVTLSCSQTLNHNVMYWYQQKSSQAPKLLFHYYDKDFNNEADTPDNFQSRRPNTSFCFLDIRSPGLGDTAMYLCATSRAYYTQYFGPGTRLTVL.

The V and J genes are TRBV4-2 and TRBJ1-2; possibly TRBD1 for D (6 bases). The length of the CDR3 is 15 residues. Trimming removed 4 bases from V and 6 bases from J, with 18 bases in between. CDR1 and CDR2 from the germline V gene are LGHNA and YNFKEQ. As DNA, the CDR3 is TGTGCCAGCAGCCTTTCAACAGGGTTGGTGGATGGCTACACCTTC. This gives the protein CASSLSTGLVDGYTF.

This chain joins TRBV18 and TRBJ1-1; TRBD1 is a possible D gene (5 bases). V was shortened by 3 bases and J by 3 bases, with 14 bases between the two germline ends. The CDR3 length is 15 residues. Germline-derived CDR1 and CDR2 are KGHSH and LQKENI. CDR3: CASSPLDSFDTEAFF. The CDR3 DNA sequence: TGTGCCAGCTCACCCTTAGACAGTTTCGACACTGAAGCTTTCTTT.

This clone is a singleton in its sample. The rearrangement links TRBV2 to TRBJ1-4; D call uncertain. The germline CDR1 and CDR2 sequences are SNHLY and FYNNEI. This CDR3 is built from 12 residues. Trimming removed 7 bases from V and 10 bases from J, with 13 bases in between. CDR3: CASILVSGKLFF. As DNA, the CDR3 is TGTGCCAGCATCCTAGTAAGCGGAAAACTGTTTTTT.

The chain employs TRBV18 and TRBJ1-1; D is perhaps TRBD1 (5 bases). Looked up from germline, CDR1 is KGHSH and CDR2 is LQKENI. This CDR3 has 14 amino acids. The V end lost 6 bases, the J end lost 1 base, and 12 bases lay between the germline ends. CDR3 bases: TGTGCCAGCTCCCTATCACAGGAGAACACTGAAGCTTTCTTT. Residues: CASSLSQENTEAFF.

The chain recombines TRBV6-5 with TRBJ2-7; D perhaps matches TRBD2 (6 bases). There are 11 residues in the CDR3. Trimming removed 10 bases at V and 7 bases at J, with 14 bases between. The germline V gene encodes CDR1 MNHEY and CDR2 SVGAGI. The chain's CDR3 is CANGTPLEQYF. The CDR3 DNA reads TGTGCCAACGGGACTCCCCTGGAGCAGTACTTC.

The V call is TRBV6-5, the J call TRBJ1-1, with no clear D. V lost 0 bases and J lost 0, with 8 bases in between. Germline CDR1 and CDR2: MNHEY and SVGAGI. The CDR3 is made up of 15 amino acids. The CDR3 protein is CASSYSLTMNTEAFF. The CDR3 coding sequence is TGTGCCAGCAGTTACTCGTTGACTATGAACACTGAAGCTTTCTTT.

This rearrangement joins TRBV6-5 to TRBJ1-2, with D possibly matching TRBD1 (5 bases). CDR1 and CDR2 (germline): MNHEY, SVGAGI. V was clipped by 4 bases and J by 3 bases, with 9 bases between them. The CDR3 is 13 residues long. CDR3 in DNA: TGTGCCAGCAGTTTGACAGTGGACTATGGCTACACCTTC. This gives the protein CASSLTVDYGYTF.

This clone was seen only a few times. This chain links TRBV6-2 or TRBV6-3 with TRBJ1-2, with D possibly being TRBD1 (5 bases). Germline CDR1 is MNHEY and CDR2 is SVGEGT. This CDR3 contains 12 residues. V was clipped by 2 bases and J by 7 bases, with 8 bases between them. The CDR3 DNA follows: TGTGCCAGCAGTTACCCGGACACTGGCTACACCTTC. It is translated as CASSYPDTGYTF.

The V gene is TRBV7-9, the J gene TRBJ2-3; maybe TRBD1 (6 bases). This CDR3 has 15 residues. CDR1 and CDR2 (germline): SEHNR, FQNEAQ (reference sequence). Trimming removed 5 bases at V and 5 bases at J, with 17 bases between. CDR3 protein: CASSLQTGPGDTQYF. Written as DNA, the CDR3 is TGTGCCAGCAGCCTGCAGACAGGCCCAGGAGATACGCAGTATTTT.

The chain has TRBV30 and TRBJ2-1, with D possibly being TRBD2 (5 bases). The CDR3 runs 13 residues. Germline V gene data show CDR1 as GTSNPN and CDR2 as SVGIG (reference sequence). Trimming stripped 3 bases from V and 9 bases from J, with 15 bases between. CDR3 residues: CAWSRDGNPEQFF. CDR3 DNA: TGTGCCTGGAGCCGAGACGGGAACCCTGAGCAGTTCTTC.

J is TRBJ2-2 and V is TRBV6-5; possible D gene TRBD1, 6 bases. Between the trimmed V and J ends, which lost 7 bases and 6 bases, there was a span of 18 bases. CDR3 size: 15 residues. Germline-derived CDR1 and CDR2 are MNHEY and SVGAGI. The CDR3, as DNA: TGTGCCAGCAAATATGGGACATCAGGCGCCGGGGAGCTGTTTTTT. Its translation: CASKYGTSGAGELFF.

This clone was seen at least ten times. This sequence joins TRBV27 and TRBJ2-1; TRBD2 agrees at 8 bases. V gave up 7 bases and J gave up 4 bases; unmatched junction bases: 6. The CDR3 totals 14 residues. Germline V gives CDR1 MNHEY, CDR2 SMNVEV (reference sequence). The DNA for the CDR3 is TGTGCCAGCAATCTCGCGGGAGGTTACAATGAGCAGTTCTTC. Amino acid sequence: CASNLAGGYNEQFF.

The chain links TRBV10-3 to TRBJ1-3; D is unresolved. V lost 10 bases and J 0 bases, leaving 10 bases between the germline ends. The CDR3 consists of 13 residues. Germline lookup yields CDR1 ENHRY and CDR2 SYGVKD. The CDR3 nucleotides are TGTGCCACCCTACCTCTCTCTGGAAACACCATATATTTT. Encoded protein: CATLPLSGNTIYF.

This clone has a single count. The chain has TRBV3-1 (or the pseudogene TRBV3-2) and TRBJ1-2; 9 nucleotides agree with TRBD1. Unmatched junction bases numbered 8, after V lost 3 bases and J lost 9 bases. Germline V lookup: CDR1 LGHDT, CDR2 YNNKEL (reference sequence). CDR3 size: 14 residues. The CDR3 loop is CASSHQDRGYSYTF. The DNA for the CDR3 is TGTGCCAGCAGCCACCAGGACAGGGGCTACAGCTACACCTTC.

The gene calls are TRBV5-8 and TRBJ1-5; 10 bases line up with TRBD1. Trimming removed 2 bases from V and 5 bases from J; junction bases left unmatched: 4. Germline CDR1 is SGHTS and CDR2 is YDEGEE. The CDR3 contains 15 residues. As DNA, the CDR3 is TGTGCCAGCAGCTTCCTGACAGGGGGCCATCAGCCCCAGCATTTT. It yields the protein CASSFLTGGHQPQHF.

V is TRBV28 and J is TRBJ1-5; the D is unclear. The germline CDR1 and CDR2 sequences are MDHEN and SYDVKM. The V end was cut by 3 bases, the J end by 3 bases, with 12 bases between. The CDR3 sequence is 15 residues long. The CDR3 protein is CASSFPRSTNQPQHF. CDR3 bases: TGTGCCAGCAGTTTCCCGAGATCTACCAATCAGCCCCAGCATTTT.